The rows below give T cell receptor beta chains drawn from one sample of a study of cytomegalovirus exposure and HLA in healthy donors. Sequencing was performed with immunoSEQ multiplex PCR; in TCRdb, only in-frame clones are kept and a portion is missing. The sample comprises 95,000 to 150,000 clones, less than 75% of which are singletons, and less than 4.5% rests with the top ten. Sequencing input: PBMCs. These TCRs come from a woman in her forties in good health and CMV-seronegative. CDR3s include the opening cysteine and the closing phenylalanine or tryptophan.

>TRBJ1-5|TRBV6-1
CASSEPPDRLSPQHF
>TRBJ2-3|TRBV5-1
CASSLTSSTDTQYF
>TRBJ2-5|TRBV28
CASSRGGGQETQYF
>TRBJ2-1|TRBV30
CAWSVNYEDEQFF
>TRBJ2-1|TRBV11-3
CASSLGIVYPYNEQFF
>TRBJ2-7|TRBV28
CASSSRYEQYF
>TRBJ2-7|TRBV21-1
CASSQIRDRSSYEQYF
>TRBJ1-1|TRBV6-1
CASSDVGRGATEAFF
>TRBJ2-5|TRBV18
CASSSFGGYQETQYF
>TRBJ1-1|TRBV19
CASSIGGNPTEAFF
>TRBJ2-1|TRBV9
CAIALRHGSYNEQFF
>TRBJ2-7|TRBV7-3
CASSLNLQGEQYF
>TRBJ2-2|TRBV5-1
CASSLSLAGAGELFF
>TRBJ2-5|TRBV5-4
CASSLDRGETQYF
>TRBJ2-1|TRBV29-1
CSPRTSNNEQFF
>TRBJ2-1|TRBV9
CASSPRALPGGYNEQFF
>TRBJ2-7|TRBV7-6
CASSPSATGVEQYF
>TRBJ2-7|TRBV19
CASSMRLAGNTYEQYF
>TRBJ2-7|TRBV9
CASSGPRGGEQYF
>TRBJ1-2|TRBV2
CASRIVTGTDFNYGYTF
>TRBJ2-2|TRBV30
CAWTRNTGELFF
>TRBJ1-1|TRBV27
CASSTGTANTEAFF
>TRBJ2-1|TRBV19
CASSIGGLAGYNEQFF
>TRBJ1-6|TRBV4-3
CASSQAIQAENSPLHF
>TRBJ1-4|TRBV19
CASSVPGQGNEKLFF
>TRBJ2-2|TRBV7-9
CSSSSQDLNTGELFF
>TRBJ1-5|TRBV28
CATSQGHSNQPQHF
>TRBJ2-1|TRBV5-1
CASSPVVAGGPYNEQFF
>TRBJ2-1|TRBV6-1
CATKPGTSGTNEQFF
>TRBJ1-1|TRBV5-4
CASSYGQGITEAFF
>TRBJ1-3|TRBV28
CASTPGGVGNTIYF
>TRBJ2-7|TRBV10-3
CAISEQGGNYEQYF
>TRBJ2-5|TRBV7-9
CSSSFIGTGRGRRETQYF
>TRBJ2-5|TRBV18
CASSPPGTEETQYF
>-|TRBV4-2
CASSQSDNEQYF
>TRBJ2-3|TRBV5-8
CASSLEGASTDTQYF
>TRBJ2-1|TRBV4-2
CASSQSILAGGGNEQFF
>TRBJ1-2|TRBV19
CASSIAGRGYTF
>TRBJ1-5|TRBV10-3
CAIGEEQDQPQHF
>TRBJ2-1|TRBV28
CASSFGGAQSRVGEQFF
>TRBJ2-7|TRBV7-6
CASSLPGGLQHEQYF
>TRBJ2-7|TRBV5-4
CASSNPGQGQRGGQYF
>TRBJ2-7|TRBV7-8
CASSSRARGTYEQYF
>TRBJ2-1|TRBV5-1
CASRLYRGGSGTNEQFF
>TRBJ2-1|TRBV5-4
CATHMGGGAPANEQFF
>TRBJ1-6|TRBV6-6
CASKARRGTGSSPLHF
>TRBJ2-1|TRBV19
CASSIVAGSEQFF
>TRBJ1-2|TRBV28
CASSRLHRGPNYGYTF
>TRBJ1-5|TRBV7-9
CASSFSPTASGQPQHF
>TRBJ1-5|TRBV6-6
CASSYGEFSNQPQHF
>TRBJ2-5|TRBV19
CASSRPRDKETQYF
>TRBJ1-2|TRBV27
CASSLYRGFDYGYTF
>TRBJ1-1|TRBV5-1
CASGVDRANTEAFF
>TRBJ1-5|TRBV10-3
CAIMGDSGNQPQHF
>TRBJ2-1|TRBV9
CASSVEWASSYNEQFF